The 32 T cell receptor beta chains below all came from one sample that was sequenced in a study of cytotoxic CD8 clonotypes in ibrutinib-treated CLL. Here immunoSEQ multiplex PCR was the method, and the copy in TCRdb shows in-frame clones only, minus some. Among 300,000 to 400,000 clones, 67% were seen once, and the ten largest hold 5% to 6.5%. The material sequenced was PBMCs, taken after 36 months of ibrutinib treatment. These receptor sequences come from a human donor with chronic lymphocytic leukemia.

V usage is TRBV29-1 and J usage is TRBJ2-3; TRBD1 might be the D (6 bases). The CDR3 runs to 14 residues. CDR1 is SQVTM and CDR2 is ANQGSEA in the germline V gene. Trimming took off 4 bases at V and 2 bases at J, with 13 bases between the two ends. The chain's CDR3 is CSVVNRVVTDTQYF. Written as DNA, the CDR3 is TGCAGCGTTGTGAACAGGGTTGTCACAGATACGCAGTATTTT.

V usage is TRBV7-9 and J usage is TRBJ2-6, with 7 bases fitting TRBD2. CDR1 and CDR2 (germline): SEHNR, FQNEAQ (reference sequence). V shed 1 base, J shed 2 bases, and the junction held 2 bases outside the gene matches. The CDR3 is 16 residues long. CDR3 nucleotide sequence: TGTGCCAGCAGCTTAGGCACTAGCGCTGGGGCCAACGTCCTGACTTTC. This sequence encodes CASSLGTSAGANVLTF.

This clone occurred once. This chain joins TRBV15 and TRBJ2-2, with D possibly matching TRBD1 (5 bases). The CDR3 loop spans 14 amino acids. V was clipped by 6 bases and J by 2 bases, with 10 bases between them. Germline-derived CDR1 and CDR2 are LNHNV and YYDKDF (reference sequence). The DNA of the CDR3 is TGTGCCACCAGAACAGGAGATAACACCGGGGAGCTGTTTTTT. Protein sequence: CATRTGDNTGELFF.

The V call is TRBV7-3, the J call TRBJ2-2; perhaps TRBD2 as D (5 bases). CDR1 is SGHTA, CDR2 FQGTGA, per germline. V was pared by 1 base and J by 2 bases, with 8 bases between. The length of the CDR3 is 15 residues. The CDR3 nucleotides read TGTGCCAGCAGCTTAATCGCGGGTAACACCGGGGAGCTGTTTTTT. Amino acid sequence: CASSLIAGNTGELFF.

The chain links TRBV11-2 to TRBJ2-2, with D possibly matching TRBD1 (6 bases). Germline V CDR1 and CDR2: SGHAT, FQNNGV. Trimming left V 6 bases short and J 5 bases short, with 22 bases between. The CDR3 length is 17 residues. CDR3 sequence reads: CASSPFGGPNPTGELFF. The CDR3 DNA reads as TGTGCCAGCAGTCCCTTTGGGGGCCCGAATCCTACCGGGGAGCTGTTTTTT.

The J gene is TRBJ2-7, the V gene TRBV7-2; D unresolved. Trimming shortened V by 7 bases and J by 0 bases, and 16 bases separated the two germline ends. Germline-derived CDR1 and CDR2 are SGHTA and FQGNSA. There are 15 residues in the CDR3. The CDR3 loop is CASTPGGPSSYEQYF. The CDR3 DNA reads as TGTGCCAGCACCCCAGGTGGCCCCAGCTCCTACGAGCAGTACTTC.

The chain employs TRBV18 and TRBJ1-5; 7 bases are shared with TRBD1. Per the germline V gene, CDR1 is KGHSH and CDR2 is LQKENI. The CDR3 runs 16 residues. V gave up 3 bases and J gave up 1 base; unmatched junction bases: 6. The CDR3 sequence is CASSPYPGGSNQPQHF. The CDR3 region has the DNA TGTGCCAGCTCACCTTACCCAGGGGGGAGCAATCAGCCCCAGCATTTT. The full variable domain, completed using reference TRBV18 and TRBJ1-5, is NAGVMQNPRHLVRRRGQEARLRCSPMKGHSHVYWYRQLPEEGLKFMVYLQKENIIDESGMPKERFSAEFPKEGPSILRIQQVVRGDSAAYFCASSPYPGGSNQPQHFGDGTRLSIL.

This clone was observed a handful of times. This sequence joins TRBV28 and TRBJ2-5; 7 bases are shared with TRBD1. Germline-derived CDR1 and CDR2 are MDHEN and SYDVKM. Trimming removed 5 bases from V and 2 bases from J; junction bases left unmatched: 5. The CDR3 spans 14 residues. CDR3 in amino acids: CASSLGQLQETQYF. CDR3 coding DNA: TGTGCCAGCAGTCTGGGACAGCTACAAGAGACCCAGTACTTC.

The gene calls are TRBV6-5 and TRBJ2-4; the D gene is possibly TRBD2 (5 bases). The CDR3 covers 14 residues. Trimming took 7 bases from V and 0 from J, leaving 10 bases between them. Per the germline V gene, CDR1 is MNHEY and CDR2 is SVGAGI. CDR3: CASTEDLAKNIQYF. The CDR3 nucleotides are TGTGCCAGCACGGAGGACTTAGCCAAAAACATTCAGTACTTC.

This chain links TRBV4-3 with TRBJ2-5, with 8 bases identical to TRBD1. Germline values: CDR1 LGHNA, CDR2 YSLEER. This CDR3 region has 14 residues. V trimming: 3 bases; J trimming: 2 bases; junction bases outside the gene matches: 2. This chain's CDR3 is CASSQDRAQETQYF. CDR3 bases: TGCGCCAGCAGCCAGGACAGGGCTCAAGAGACCCAGTACTTC.

This clone was detected only once. The rearrangement links TRBV27 to TRBJ2-2, with D perhaps assigned TRBD1 or TRBD2 (6 bases each). Germline V gives CDR1 MNHEY, CDR2 SMNVEV (reference sequence). V dropped 0 bases and J dropped 4 bases, with 12 bases sitting between them. The length of the CDR3 is 16 residues. Here the CDR3 DNA reads TGTGCCAGCAGTTTATCAGGAGGGGGACGCACCGGGGAGCTGTTTTTT. Encoded protein: CASSLSGGGRTGELFF.

This clone showed up just a few times. Other DNA sequences in the sample encode the same CDR3. The chain is built from TRBV18 and TRBJ2-5; D remains unclear. Trimming shortened V by 1 base and J by 5 bases, and 8 bases separated the two germline ends. This CDR3 is built from 13 residues. Germline loops: CDR1 KGHSH, CDR2 LQKENI. The CDR3 sequence: CASSPRIRETQYF. CDR3 nucleotide sequence: TGTGCCAGCTCACCACGAATTCGGGAGACCCAGTACTTC. Full variable domain (rest looked up from reference TRBV18 and TRBJ2-5): NAGVMQNPRHLVRRRGQEARLRCSPMKGHSHVYWYRQLPEEGLKFMVYLQKENIIDESGMPKERFSAEFPKEGPSILRIQQVVRGDSAAYFCASSPRIRETQYFGPGTRLLVL.

This sequence joins TRBV7-6 and TRBJ2-5, with 14 bases fitting TRBD2. The CDR3 runs to 15 residues. Germline CDR1 is SGHVS and CDR2 is FNYEAQ. The trim removed 3 bases at V and 4 bases at J, leaving 1 base unmatched. CDR3 amino acids: CASSLGLAGVETQYF. The CDR3 coding sequence is TGTGCCAGCAGCTTGGGACTAGCGGGAGTAGAGACCCAGTACTTC.

A few counts support this clone. V and J are TRBV5-8 and TRBJ2-1, with TRBD1 matching over 10 bases. CDR1 is SGHTS, CDR2 YDEGEE, per germline. The CDR3 loop spans 15 amino acids. Unmatched junction bases numbered 6, after V lost 2 bases and J lost 7 bases. CDR3 nucleotides: TGTGCCAGCAGCTTCACCCGGGACAGGGGTAATGAGCAGTTCTTC. This codes for CASSFTRDRGNEQFF.

The genes are TRBV5-1 and TRBJ2-2; weak D call: TRBD2 (6 bases). V was clipped by 4 bases and J by 4 bases, with 14 bases between them. From germline, CDR1 is SGHRS and CDR2 YFSETQ. CDR3 length equals 15 residues. The CDR3 protein is CASSGAGGLTGELFF. CDR3 coding DNA: TGCGCCAGCAGCGGCGCCGGAGGGCTCACCGGGGAGCTGTTTTTT.

J is TRBJ2-7 and V is TRBV6-5; perhaps D is TRBD1 or TRBD2 (7 bases each). CDR3 length: 14 residues. The V gene lost 2 bases and the J gene lost 12 bases, with 20 bases spanning the gap. CDR1 and CDR2 (germline): MNHEY, SVGAGI. The CDR3 sequence: CASSYTHSGGGVYF. Here the CDR3 DNA reads TGTGCCAGCAGTTACACACACTCAGGGGGAGGGGTGTACTTC.

V usage is TRBV11-3 and J usage is TRBJ2-2, with 10 bases lining up with TRBD1. Trimming cost V 4 bases and J 6 bases; bases outside gene matches: 2. Germline V CDR1 and CDR2: SGHNT, YENEEA. This CDR3 has 14 residues. CDR3 region: CASSWGQGPGELFF. The CDR3 DNA is TGTGCCAGCAGCTGGGGACAGGGGCCCGGGGAGCTGTTTTTT.

This chain links TRBV27 with TRBJ2-1; maybe TRBD2 (5 bases). Germline CDR1 and CDR2: MNHEY and SMNVEV (reference sequence). V lost 9 bases and J 6 bases, leaving 12 bases between the germline ends. The CDR3 has 12 amino acids. The CDR3 loop is CASSGGGNEQFF. CDR3 coding DNA: TGTGCCAGTTCTGGAGGCGGCAATGAGCAGTTCTTC.

This chain uses TRBV7-3 with TRBJ2-2; 14 nucleotides align to TRBD2. The trim removed 5 bases at V and 6 bases at J, leaving 5 bases unmatched. This CDR3 has 16 amino acids. Germline V gene data show CDR1 as SGHTA and CDR2 as FQGTGA. CDR3 sequence reads: CASSAGTSGRAGELFF. Here the CDR3 DNA reads TGTGCCAGCAGCGCGGGGACTAGCGGGAGAGCCGGGGAGCTGTTTTTT.

Details on this clone: At one of its ends the junction is not consistent with the germline gene, which may arise from a read error. V is TRBV2 and J is TRBJ2-1; the match to TRBD2 covers 7 bases. Germline CDR1 reads SNHLY; CDR2 reads FYNNEI. This CDR3 region has 11 residues. CDR3 sequence reads: CGTTTADEQFF. The CDR3 DNA follows: TGCGGGACTACCACGGCCGATGAGCAGTTCTTC.

The chain recombines TRBV5-6 with TRBJ2-5; 9 nucleotides match TRBD2. Trimming removed 6 bases from V and 2 bases from J; junction bases left unmatched: 8. There are 15 residues in the CDR3. CDR1 SGHDT and CDR2 YYEEEE come from the germline V gene. DNA for the CDR3: TGTGCCAGCAAACCAGCGGGGGGACCTCAAGAGACCCAGTACTTC. It codes for CASKPAGGPQETQYF.

The chain couples TRBV5-6 to TRBJ2-2, with 10 positions matching TRBD1. Trimming took 1 base from V and 4 from J; bases not matched to a gene: 4. CDR3 length: 16 amino acids. Per germline, CDR1 SGHDT and CDR2 YYEEEE. CDR3 sequence: CASSLLGQGFTGELFF. The CDR3 DNA reads as TGTGCCAGCAGCTTGTTGGGACAGGGGTTCACCGGGGAGCTGTTTTTT.

This rearrangement joins TRBV6-6 to TRBJ1-2; the match to TRBD1 covers 7 bases. Trimming took 6 bases from V and 8 from J; bases not matched to a gene: 6. The CDR3 is made up of 12 amino acids. Germline loops: CDR1 MNHNY, CDR2 SVGAGI (reference sequence). CDR3 region: CASRTGLGGYTF. CDR3 coding DNA: TGTGCCAGCAGGACAGGGTTGGGAGGCTACACCTTC.

The V and J genes are TRBV11-2 and TRBJ2-3; 8 bases agree with TRBD2. Germline CDR1 SGHAT, CDR2 FQNNGV. The CDR3 has 16 residues. V gave up 5 bases and J gave up 4 bases; unmatched junction bases: 11. The CDR3 spells CASSRWLAGGPDTQYF. The CDR3 coding sequence is TGTGCCAGCAGCCGATGGTTGGCGGGAGGCCCAGATACGCAGTATTTT.

The count of this clone is one. This chain uses TRBV5-6 with TRBJ1-3; no reliable D call. Germline V gives CDR1 SGHDT, CDR2 YYEEEE. CDR3 length: 14 residues. V lost 3 bases and J 10 bases, leaving 17 bases between the germline ends. CDR3 in DNA: TGTGCCAGCAGCTCCCCTTCCATTGCGTCGACCATATATTTT. Protein sequence: CASSSPSIASTIYF.

The chain joins TRBV4-2 to TRBJ1-3; 8 bases are a match to TRBD1. V lost 5 bases, J lost 3 bases, and 12 bases stayed unmatched. This CDR3 comprises 17 residues. Germline assignment: CDR1 LGHNA and CDR2 YNFKEQ. The CDR3 DNA follows: TGTGCCAGCAGCGATCTAACAGGGGGGCCCTTTGGAAACACCATATATTTT. Residues: CASSDLTGGPFGNTIYF.

The chain joins TRBV5-1 to TRBJ2-3; D unresolved. CDR3 length: 14 amino acids. Germline CDR1 reads SGHRS; CDR2 reads YFSETQ. The V and J ends lost 4 bases and 1 base respectively, with 10 bases between them. CDR3 sequence (DNA): TGCGCCAGCAGCCCGGTGCTTGGCACAGATACGCAGTATTTT. It codes for CASSPVLGTDTQYF.

The chain employs TRBV7-9 and TRBJ2-7, with 7 bases aligning to TRBD1. Germline CDR1 reads SEHNR; CDR2 reads FQNEAQ (reference sequence). The V and J ends lost 5 bases and 5 bases, in that order; junction bases with no gene match: 3. The CDR3 is 12 residues long. CDR3 nucleotides: TGTGCCAGCAGCCGGGACAGCCACGAGCAGTACTTC. Amino acid sequence: CASSRDSHEQYF.

The rearrangement uses TRBV13 and TRBJ2-7; tentatively, D is TRBD2 (5 bases). Trimming shortened V by 5 bases and J by 4 bases, and 12 bases separated the two germline ends. The CDR3 has 13 residues. CDR1 is PRHDT, CDR2 FYEKMQ, per germline (reference sequence). The CDR3 sequence is CASSADGGYEQYF. The CDR3 region has the DNA TGTGCCAGCAGCGCGGACGGAGGATACGAGCAGTACTTC.

This chain uses TRBV5-1 with TRBJ1-4; possibly TRBD1 for D (5 bases). The CDR3 sequence is 15 residues long. The V and J ends lost 0 bases and 6 bases respectively, with 12 bases between them. The germline V gene encodes CDR1 SGHRS and CDR2 YFSETQ. As DNA, the CDR3 is TGCGCCAGCAGCTTGGTAGGGGAATTCGATGAAAAACTGTTTTTT. This translates into CASSLVGEFDEKLFF.

The chain couples TRBV15 to TRBJ2-1; D not certain. The V gene lost 7 bases and the J gene lost 0 bases, with 7 bases spanning the gap. Per germline, CDR1 LNHNV and CDR2 YYDKDF (reference sequence). The CDR3 spans 13 residues. The CDR3 spells CATKQSSYNEQFF. CDR3 bases: TGTGCCACCAAACAGAGCTCCTACAATGAGCAGTTCTTC.

This clone has a single count. The chain carries TRBV29-1 and TRBJ2-5, with 8 bases identical to TRBD1. The ends lost 6 bases at V and 4 bases at J; junction bases unmatched: 10. The CDR3 length is 14 residues. Germline CDR1 and CDR2: SQVTM and ANQGSEA. In nucleotides, the CDR3 is TGCAGCGTCCGGACCGGGACAGGAGGAGAGACCCAGTACTTC. It translates to CSVRTGTGGETQYF.